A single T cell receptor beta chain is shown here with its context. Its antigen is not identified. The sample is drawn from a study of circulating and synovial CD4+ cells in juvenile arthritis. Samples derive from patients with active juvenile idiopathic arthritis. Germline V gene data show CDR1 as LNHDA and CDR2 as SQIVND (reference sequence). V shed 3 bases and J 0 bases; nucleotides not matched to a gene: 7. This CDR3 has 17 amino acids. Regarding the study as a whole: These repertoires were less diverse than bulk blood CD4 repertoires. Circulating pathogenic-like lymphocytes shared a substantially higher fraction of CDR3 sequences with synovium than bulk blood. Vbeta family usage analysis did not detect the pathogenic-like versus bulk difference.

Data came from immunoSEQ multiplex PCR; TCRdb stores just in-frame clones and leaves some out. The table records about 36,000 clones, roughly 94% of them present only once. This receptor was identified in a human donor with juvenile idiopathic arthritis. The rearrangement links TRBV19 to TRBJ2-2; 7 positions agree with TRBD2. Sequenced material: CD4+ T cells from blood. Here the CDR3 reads CASSISHGTTNTGELFF. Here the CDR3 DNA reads TGTGCCAGTAGTATTTCTCACGGGACTACGAACACCGGGGAGCTGTTTTTT. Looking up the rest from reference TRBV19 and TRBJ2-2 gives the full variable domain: DGGITQSPKYLFRKEGQNVTLSCEQNLNHDAMYWYRQDPGQGLRLIYYSQIVNDFQKGDIAEGYSVSREKKESFPLTVTSAQKNPTAFYLCASSISHGTTNTGELFFGEGSRLTVL.